The present entry profiles one T cell receptor beta chain with its context. Its target is not known. Within the sample, other DNA sequences also encode this same CDR3. Measured with immunoSEQ multiplex PCR; TCRdb has only the in-frame clones, and not every one. Among about 1 million clones listed, 70% to 80% were seen once. Every donor, a Caucasian adult, lived in Nashville, Tennessee. The data belong to a study of shared clonotypes between healthy human individuals. General study findings and limits: For naive CD4 cells, around 5% of clonotypes were shared across a few donors.

V lost 1 base and J lost 1, with 5 bases in between. This CDR3 spans 13 amino acids. The germline V gene encodes CDR1 SGHRS and CDR2 YFSETQ. The specimen was memory CD4+ T cells from PBMCs. This sample's subset: CD45RA-negative fraction. The TCR sequence derives from a man younger than 35 in good health. Some clones in this sample may be carry-over from other donors' samples. This chain joins TRBV5-1 and TRBJ2-5; D remains unclear. CDR3 in DNA: TGCGCCAGCAGCTTGTTGGGCCAAGAGACCCAGTACTTC. Its protein product is CASSLLGQETQYF.